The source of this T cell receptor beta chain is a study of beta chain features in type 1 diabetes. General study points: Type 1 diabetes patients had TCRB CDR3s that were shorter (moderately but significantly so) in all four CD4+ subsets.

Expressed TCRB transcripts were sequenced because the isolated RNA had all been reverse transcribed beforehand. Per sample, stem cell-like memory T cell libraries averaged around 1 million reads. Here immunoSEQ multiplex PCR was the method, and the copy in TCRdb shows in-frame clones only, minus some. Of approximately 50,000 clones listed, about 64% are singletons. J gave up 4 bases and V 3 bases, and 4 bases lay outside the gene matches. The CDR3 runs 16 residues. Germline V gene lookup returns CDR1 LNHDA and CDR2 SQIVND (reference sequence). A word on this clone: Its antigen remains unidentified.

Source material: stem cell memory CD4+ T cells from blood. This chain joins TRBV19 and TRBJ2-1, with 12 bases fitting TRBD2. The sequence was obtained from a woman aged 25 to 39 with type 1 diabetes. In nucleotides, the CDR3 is TGTGCCAGTAGTATCCTCGGACTAGCGGGGTACAATGAGCAGTTCTTC. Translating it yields CASSILGLAGYNEQFF.